These 25 T cell receptor beta chains share one sample of origin, sequenced in a study of shared clonotypes between healthy human individuals. Profiled with immunoSEQ multiplex PCR; TCRdb holds only in-frame clones, not every one. The sample lists millions of clones, just over 90% occurring once. The sample consisted of naive CD4+ T cells sorted from blood. The subset: CD45RA+ positively selected. All receptors come from a man aged 18-30 years in good health.

The rearrangement uses TRBV7-2 and TRBJ1-2; the D gene is possibly TRBD1 (6 bases). The germline V gene has CDR1 SGHTA and CDR2 FQGNSA. Trimming shortened V by 2 bases and J by 4 bases, and 11 bases separated the two germline ends. The CDR3 length is 14 residues. The CDR3 loop reads CASSLRGRGYGYTF. The DNA of the CDR3 is TGTGCCAGCAGCTTACGGGGGCGGGGCTATGGCTACACCTTC.

CDR3 amino acids: CASSPTTGKSAEKLFF. The CDR3 DNA is TGTGCCAGCTCACCCACTACAGGGAAATCTGCTGAAAAACTGTTTTTT. V is TRBV18 and J is TRBJ1-4; D perhaps matches TRBD1 (6 bases). V lost 3 bases and J lost 7, with 18 bases in between. The CDR3 contains 16 residues. Per the germline V gene, CDR1 is KGHSH and CDR2 is LQKENI.

The chain employs TRBV7-9 and TRBJ2-7; perhaps TRBD1 as D (5 bases). CDR1 is SEHNR, CDR2 FQNEAQ, per germline (reference sequence). The CDR3 contains 15 residues. With 5 bases removed from V and 3 bases from J, the gap between germline ends came to 17 bases. CDR3 bases: TGTGCCAGCAGCCCGCCCGACAGATTCCGCTACGAGCAGTACTTC. This gives the protein CASSPPDRFRYEQYF.

The chain joins TRBV5-1 to TRBJ2-7, with TRBD2 matching over 9 bases. The germline V gene has CDR1 SGHRS and CDR2 YFSETQ. The CDR3 contains 16 residues. The trim removed 4 bases at V and 3 bases at J, leaving 11 bases unmatched. CDR3 DNA sequence: TGCGCCAGCAGCGGGGAGGGTAGCGGGGGTTACTACGAGCAGTACTTC. Protein sequence: CASSGEGSGGYYEQYF.

V gene TRBV4-1 combines with J gene TRBJ1-5; D unclear. V lost 1 base, J lost 3 bases, and 7 bases lay in between. The CDR3 sequence is 14 residues long. Germline CDR1 reads MGHRA; CDR2 reads YSYEKL. This chain's CDR3 is CASSQVGTNQPQHF. Here the CDR3 DNA reads TGCGCCAGCAGCCAAGTGGGAACCAATCAGCCCCAGCATTTT.

J is TRBJ2-5 and V is TRBV12-5; possible D gene TRBD2, 6 bases. The CDR3 spans 15 residues. V gave up 6 bases and J gave up 2 bases, with 16 bases separating them. Looked up from germline, CDR1 is LGHNT and CDR2 is FRNRAP. For the CDR3, the DNA is TGTGCTAGTGGCTGGGGCGGGGCCAAACAAGAGACCCAGTACTTC. It specifies CASGWGGAKQETQYF.

This chain connects TRBV29-1 to TRBJ2-5; D unresolved. Trimming cost V 2 bases and J 2 bases, with 12 bases left between them. This CDR3 has 14 residues. Germline loops: CDR1 SQVTM, CDR2 ANQGSEA. The CDR3 reads CSVEYGGKQETQYF. DNA of the CDR3: TGCAGCGTTGAATATGGCGGTAAACAAGAGACCCAGTACTTC.

V is TRBV5-1 and J is TRBJ2-1; D remains unclear. This CDR3 is built from 16 residues. V lost 3 bases and J lost 0, with 13 bases in between. The germline gives CDR1 SGHRS, CDR2 YFSETQ. CDR3 nucleotide sequence: TGCGCCAGCAGCTCCCGTACCTTCCCCTCCTACAATGAGCAGTTCTTC. Protein: CASSSRTFPSYNEQFF.

The chain employs TRBV12-2 and TRBJ1-6; the table's D call, TRBD1, has no DNA check behind it. TRBV12-2 represents a pseudogene. CDR3 length: 18 amino acids. CDR3 loop: CASRQGPPGQHGNSPLHF. CDR3 nucleotides: TGTGCAAGTCGCCAGGGTCCCCCCGGACAGCATGGGAATTCACCCCTCCACTTT.

The chain recombines TRBV4-3 with TRBJ2-1, with D tentatively TRBD2 (5 bases). Per germline, CDR1 LGHNA and CDR2 YSLEER. Deletions cut 1 base from V and 2 bases from J, with 12 bases between. There are 16 residues in the CDR3. The CDR3 region is CASSQGAGLAYNEQFF. CDR3 DNA: TGCGCCAGCAGCCAAGGGGCCGGACTGGCCTACAATGAGCAGTTCTTC.

The J gene is TRBJ2-1, the V gene TRBV7-9, with a possible D match to TRBD2 (6 bases). The CDR3 consists of 16 residues. V shed 0 bases and J shed 5 bases, with 14 bases lying between them. CDR1 is SEHNR and CDR2 is FQNEAQ in the germline V gene (reference sequence). CDR3 DNA: TGTGCCAGCAGCTTAGCGGGTGGCGGGATCGACAATGAGCAGTTCTTC. Protein sequence: CASSLAGGGIDNEQFF.

This chain uses TRBV6-4 with TRBJ1-2; 7 bases are a match to TRBD1. This CDR3 is built from 14 residues. Trimming cost V 3 bases and J 10 bases; bases outside gene matches: 11. The germline CDR1 and CDR2 sequences are MRHNA and SNTAGT. Here the CDR3 reads CASSEKGASGAYTF. Written as DNA, the CDR3 is TGTGCCAGCAGTGAAAAGGGGGCTTCGGGCGCCTACACCTTC.

V is TRBV5-1 and J is TRBJ1-1, with unresolved D. The germline CDR1 and CDR2 sequences are SGHRS and YFSETQ. This CDR3 region has 15 residues. Trimming removed 5 bases at V and 1 base at J, with 15 bases between. In DNA form, the CDR3 reads TGCGCCAGCAGATTAAGGACTGGCGGGAACACTGAAGCTTTCTTT. This gives the protein CASRLRTGGNTEAFF.

About this clone: Within the sample, other DNA sequences also encode this same CDR3. This rearrangement joins TRBV5-6 to TRBJ2-2; 7 nucleotides agree with TRBD1. The CDR3 totals 15 residues. Per germline, CDR1 SGHDT and CDR2 YYEEEE. V shed 0 bases and J 1 base; nucleotides not matched to a gene: 0. CDR3 amino acids: CASSLGTGNTGELFF. CDR3 sequence (DNA): TGTGCCAGCAGCTTGGGGACAGGGAACACCGGGGAGCTGTTTTTT.

The V and J genes are TRBV6-6 and TRBJ1-4; TRBD1 agrees at 9 bases. With V trimmed by 6 bases and J by 8 bases, 10 bases remained unmatched. This CDR3 has 15 residues. Germline V gene data show CDR1 as MNHNY and CDR2 as SVGAGI (reference sequence). In DNA form, the CDR3 reads TGTGCCAGCAGATCTTCCGGGACAGGGTACGAAAAACTGTTTTTT. Its translation: CASRSSGTGYEKLFF.

The chain uses TRBV7-2 and TRBJ2-7; 14 bases map to TRBD2. Per the germline V gene, CDR1 is SGHTA and CDR2 is FQGNSA. The V gene end was trimmed by 1 base and the J gene end by 10 bases; junction bases not matched to a gene: 6. The CDR3 is made up of 15 amino acids. Here the CDR3 reads CASSLVGLAGGPQYF. For the CDR3, the DNA is TGTGCCAGCAGCTTAGTCGGACTAGCGGGAGGCCCCCAGTACTTC.

The genes are TRBV18 and TRBJ2-1, with D possibly TRBD1 on 6 matching bases. The length of the CDR3 is 15 residues. Trimming cost V 4 bases and J 7 bases, with 17 bases left between them. Germline assignment: CDR1 KGHSH and CDR2 LQKENI. The CDR3 sequence is CASSQQGQGWNEQFF. CDR3 sequence (DNA): TGTGCCAGCTCACAGCAGGGGCAGGGTTGGAATGAGCAGTTCTTC. Together with reference TRBV18 and TRBJ2-1, the CDR3 gives the full variable domain: NAGVMQNPRHLVRRRGQEARLRCSPMKGHSHVYWYRQLPEEGLKFMVYLQKENIIDESGMPKERFSAEFPKEGPSILRIQQVVRGDSAAYFCASSQQGQGWNEQFFGPGTRLTVL.

This chain joins TRBV18 and TRBJ1-4; 10 bases line up with TRBD1. Germline lookup yields CDR1 KGHSH and CDR2 LQKENI. The CDR3 consists of 18 residues. J was trimmed by 6 bases and V by 0 bases; bases with no gene match: 10. The CDR3 DNA follows: TGTGCCAGCTCACCACCGGGACAGGGGCCAATCAACCATGAAAAACTGTTTTTT. Its translation is CASSPPGQGPINHEKLFF.

The chain is built from TRBV5-5 and TRBJ1-6, with a weak D call TRBD1 (5 bases). The V gene's germline CDR1 is SGHKS and CDR2 YYEKEE (reference sequence). The CDR3 length is 17 residues. V lost 4 bases and J lost 4, with 18 bases in between. CDR3 protein: CASSPLWGTGYNSPLHF. As DNA, the CDR3 is TGTGCCAGCAGCCCCCTGTGGGGGACGGGGTATAATTCACCCCTCCACTTT.

The rearrangement uses TRBV9 and TRBJ1-2; the match to TRBD1 covers 10 bases. This CDR3 has 14 amino acids. CDR1 is SGDLS and CDR2 is YYNGEE in the germline V gene. Trimming cost V 2 bases and J 8 bases; bases outside gene matches: 6. As DNA, the CDR3 is TGTGCCAGCAGCGTTGCCGACAGGGGGCAAGGCTACACCTTC. Amino acids: CASSVADRGQGYTF.

V gene TRBV11-3 combines with J gene TRBJ1-1, with TRBD1 as a possible D gene (6 bases). Germline CDR1 SGHNT, CDR2 YENEEA. V lost 5 bases and J lost 5, with 12 bases in between. CDR3 size: 13 residues. CDR3 DNA sequence: TGTGCCAGCAGCATCAGGGGAGGAACTGAAGCTTTCTTT. Amino acids: CASSIRGGTEAFF. Complete variable domain (other parts from reference TRBV11-3 and TRBJ1-1): EAGVVQSPRYKIIEKKQPVAFWCNPISGHNTLYWYLQNLGQGPELLIRYENEEAVDDSQLPKDRFSAERLKGVDSTLKIQPAELGDSAVYLCASSIRGGTEAFFGQGTRLTVV.

The V and J genes are TRBV7-6 and TRBJ2-7; 9 bases map to TRBD2. Germline lookup yields CDR1 SGHVS and CDR2 FNYEAQ. This CDR3 has 18 amino acids. V gave up 5 bases and J gave up 2 bases; unmatched junction bases: 16. In nucleotides, the CDR3 is TGTGCCAGCAGCCCACGCCCCCTCGGAGCGGGGGGAACCTACGAGCAGTACTTC. Encoded protein: CASSPRPLGAGGTYEQYF.

As regards this clone: This sample also contains other DNA sequences that code for the same CDR3. The chain couples TRBV6-5 to TRBJ2-7, with 13 bases identical to TRBD2. J gave up 2 bases and V 6 bases, and 4 bases lay outside the gene matches. The CDR3 is 15 amino acids. From germline, CDR1 is MNHEY and CDR2 SVGAGI. The CDR3 is CASSHGTSGTYEQYF. The CDR3 DNA is TGTGCCAGCAGCCACGGGACTAGCGGGACCTACGAGCAGTACTTC.

This sequence joins TRBV2 and TRBJ2-3, with TRBD2 as a possible D gene (6 bases). The germline V gene encodes CDR1 SNHLY and CDR2 FYNNEI. V was clipped by 6 bases and J by 9 bases, with 13 bases between them. CDR3 length: 12 amino acids. For the CDR3, the DNA is TGTGCCAGCAGCCCTCTAGCGCAGACGCAGTATTTT. Translation: CASSPLAQTQYF.

V gene TRBV18 combines with J gene TRBJ1-1; D uncertain. The CDR3 has 12 amino acids. Germline V gene data show CDR1 as KGHSH and CDR2 as LQKENI. Deletions cut 5 bases from V and 4 bases from J, with 8 bases between. CDR3 sequence: CASSGRRTEAFF. The CDR3 DNA follows: TGTGCCAGCTCAGGTCGGCGCACTGAAGCTTTCTTT.